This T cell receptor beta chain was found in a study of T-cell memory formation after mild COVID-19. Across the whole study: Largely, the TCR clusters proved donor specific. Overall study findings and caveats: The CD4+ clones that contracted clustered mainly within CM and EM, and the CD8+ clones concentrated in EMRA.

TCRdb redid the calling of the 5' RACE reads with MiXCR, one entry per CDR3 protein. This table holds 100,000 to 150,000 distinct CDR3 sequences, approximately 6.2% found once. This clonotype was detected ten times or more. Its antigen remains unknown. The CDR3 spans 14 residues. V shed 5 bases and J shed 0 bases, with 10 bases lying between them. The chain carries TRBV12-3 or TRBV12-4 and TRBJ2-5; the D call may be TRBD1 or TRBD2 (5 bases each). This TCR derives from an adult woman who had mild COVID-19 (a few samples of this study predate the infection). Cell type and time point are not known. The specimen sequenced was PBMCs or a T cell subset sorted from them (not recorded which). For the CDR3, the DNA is TGTGCCAGCAGTGAGGGACCAAACCAAGAGACCCAGTACTTC. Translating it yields CASSEGPNQETQYF.